These T cell receptor beta chains were read from a single sample in a study of control samples from healthy donors and cancer patients. Repertoires were generated with immunoSEQ multiplex PCR, while TCRdb's copy carries only in-frame clones and drops some. The data show roughly 190,000 clones, approximately 90% seen once. The sequenced sample consisted of blood. The receptors come from a young man in good health. The CDR3 runs from the conserved cysteine through the conserved F or W. D genes are given only for firm matches. Where a row states a size, it is once, few, many or the class of an expanded clone; other rows omit it.

v_gene: TRBV27; d_gene: TRBD1; len: 15; j_gene: TRBJ2-7; abundance: .; CDR3aa: CASSRKGQASYEQYF; CDR3nt: TGTGCCAGCAGTAGAAAGGGACAGGCATCCTACGAGCAGTACTTC
v_gene: TRBV6-6; d_gene: TRBD1; len: 16; j_gene: TRBJ1-1; abundance: .; CDR3aa: CASRFLQGAENTEAFF; CDR3nt: TGTGCCAGCAGGTTCTTACAGGGGGCCGAGAACACTGAAGCTTTCTTT
v_gene: TRBV9; d_gene: TRBD1; len: 16; j_gene: TRBJ1-1; abundance: .; CDR3aa: CASSVAGDRGVTEAFF; CDR3nt: TGTGCCAGCAGCGTAGCTGGAGACAGGGGTGTCACTGAAGCTTTCTTT
v_gene: TRBV5-1; d_gene: TRBD2; len: 15; j_gene: TRBJ2-3; abundance: .; CDR3aa: CASTLTSGGMNTQYF; CDR3nt: TGCGCCAGCACCCTGACTAGCGGGGGAATGAATACGCAGTATTTT
v_gene: TRBV19; d_gene: TRBD1; len: 15; j_gene: TRBJ1-2; abundance: .; CDR3aa: CASSSQGAPEYGYTF; CDR3nt: TGTGCCAGTAGTTCTCAGGGGGCGCCTGAGTATGGCTACACCTTC
v_gene: TRBV3-1/TRBV3-2; d_gene: .; len: 16; j_gene: TRBJ2-2; abundance: .; CDR3aa: CASSSGDYPNTGELFF; CDR3nt: TGTGCCAGCAGCTCAGGGGACTACCCGAACACCGGGGAGCTGTTTTTT
v_gene: TRBV5-6; d_gene: .; len: 15; j_gene: TRBJ1-6; abundance: once; CDR3aa: CASSLVQGINSPLHF; CDR3nt: TGTGCCAGCAGCTTGGTTCAGGGGATCAATTCACCCCTCCACTTT
v_gene: TRBV5-1; d_gene: .; len: 16; j_gene: TRBJ1-2; abundance: .; CDR3aa: CASSPIFEALNYGYTF; CDR3nt: TGCGCCAGCAGCCCAATCTTTGAGGCTTTGAACTATGGCTACACCTTC
v_gene: TRBV3-1/TRBV3-2; d_gene: TRBD1; len: 15; j_gene: TRBJ1-2; abundance: .; CDR3aa: CASSPGQGQNYGYTF; CDR3nt: TGTGCCAGCAGCCCGGGACAGGGTCAAAACTATGGCTACACCTTC
v_gene: TRBV24-1; d_gene: TRBD1; len: 16; j_gene: TRBJ2-5; abundance: .; CDR3aa: CATSDAGQGAGETQYF; CDR3nt: TGTGCCACCAGTGACGCGGGACAGGGGGCTGGAGAGACCCAGTACTTC
v_gene: TRBV21-1; d_gene: .; len: 13; j_gene: TRBJ1-2; abundance: .; CDR3aa: CASSNGGLGGYTF; CDR3nt: TGTGCCAGCAGCAACGGGGGCCTGGGAGGCTACACCTTC
v_gene: TRBV5-4; d_gene: TRBD1; len: 14; j_gene: TRBJ1-1; abundance: .; CDR3aa: CASSRQGSVTEAFF; CDR3nt: TGTGCCAGCAGCCGACAGGGTTCGGTCACTGAAGCTTTCTTT
v_gene: TRBV18; d_gene: .; len: 15; j_gene: TRBJ2-3; abundance: .; CDR3aa: CASSADRGPTDTQYF; CDR3nt: TGTGCCAGCTCGGCCGATCGAGGACCCACAGATACGCAGTATTTT
v_gene: TRBV30; d_gene: TRBD1; len: 14; j_gene: TRBJ2-1; abundance: .; CDR3aa: CAWSRGGLNNEQFF; CDR3nt: TGTGCCTGGAGCAGAGGGGGCCTGAACAATGAGCAGTTCTTC
v_gene: TRBV5-6; d_gene: .; len: 13; j_gene: TRBJ1-2; abundance: .; CDR3aa: CASSSDAYYGYTF; CDR3nt: TGTGCCAGCAGCTCGGACGCCTACTATGGCTACACCTTC
v_gene: TRBV7-9; d_gene: .; len: 15; j_gene: TRBJ2-1; abundance: .; CDR3aa: CASSLGQDRGNEQFF; CDR3nt: TGTGCCAGCAGCTTAGGCCAGGATAGGGGGAATGAGCAGTTCTTC
v_gene: TRBV9; d_gene: TRBD2; len: 16; j_gene: TRBJ2-1; abundance: .; CDR3aa: CASSLTAGDLYNEQFF; CDR3nt: TGTGCCAGCAGCTTAACCGCGGGGGACCTCTACAATGAGCAGTTCTTC
v_gene: TRBV2; d_gene: TRBD1; len: 14; j_gene: TRBJ2-7; abundance: .; CDR3aa: CASRSGTGTYEQYF; CDR3nt: TGTGCCAGCAGGTCCGGGACAGGGACATACGAGCAGTACTTC
v_gene: TRBV2; d_gene: TRBD1; len: 18; j_gene: TRBJ1-5; abundance: .; CDR3aa: CASRAFPGTGGDRGPQHF; CDR3nt: TGTGCCAGCAGAGCATTCCCCGGGACAGGGGGCGATCGGGGGCCCCAGCATTTT
v_gene: TRBV11-2; d_gene: .; len: 15; j_gene: TRBJ1-1; abundance: .; CDR3aa: CASSLFPSGDTEAFF; CDR3nt: TGTGCCAGCAGCTTATTCCCCAGCGGGGACACTGAAGCTTTCTTT
v_gene: TRBV12-3/TRBV12-4; d_gene: .; len: 13; j_gene: TRBJ1-1; abundance: .; CDR3aa: CASSFRQLGEAFF; CDR3nt: TGTGCCAGCAGTTTTAGACAGTTGGGTGAAGCTTTCTTT
v_gene: TRBV21-1; d_gene: .; len: 13; j_gene: TRBJ1-3; abundance: .; CDR3aa: CASNPSSGNTIYF; CDR3nt: TGTGCCAGCAATCCCAGCTCTGGAAACACCATATATTTT
v_gene: TRBV7-2; d_gene: .; len: 14; j_gene: TRBJ2-5; abundance: .; CDR3aa: CASSLGLNQETQYF; CDR3nt: TGTGCCAGCAGCTTAGGACTGAACCAAGAGACCCAGTACTTC
v_gene: TRBV28; d_gene: .; len: 13; j_gene: TRBJ1-2; abundance: .; CDR3aa: CASTPGFSYGYTF; CDR3nt: TGTGCCAGCACCCCGGGTTTTAGCTATGGCTACACCTTC
v_gene: TRBV6-5; d_gene: .; len: 15; j_gene: TRBJ1-1; abundance: once; CDR3aa: CASRVGGAANTEAFF; CDR3nt: TGTGCCAGCAGGGTCGGGGGAGCCGCAAACACTGAAGCTTTCTTT
v_gene: TRBV7-8; d_gene: .; len: 16; j_gene: TRBJ2-2; abundance: few; CDR3aa: CASSLVTSLGTGELFF; CDR3nt: TGTGCCAGCAGCTTAGTGACTAGTTTGGGCACCGGGGAGCTGTTTTTT
v_gene: TRBV7-3; d_gene: TRBD2; len: 17; j_gene: TRBJ2-3; abundance: .; CDR3aa: CASSLFGSGGPVDTQYF; CDR3nt: TGTGCCAGCAGCTTATTTGGTAGCGGGGGACCGGTAGATACGCAGTATTTT